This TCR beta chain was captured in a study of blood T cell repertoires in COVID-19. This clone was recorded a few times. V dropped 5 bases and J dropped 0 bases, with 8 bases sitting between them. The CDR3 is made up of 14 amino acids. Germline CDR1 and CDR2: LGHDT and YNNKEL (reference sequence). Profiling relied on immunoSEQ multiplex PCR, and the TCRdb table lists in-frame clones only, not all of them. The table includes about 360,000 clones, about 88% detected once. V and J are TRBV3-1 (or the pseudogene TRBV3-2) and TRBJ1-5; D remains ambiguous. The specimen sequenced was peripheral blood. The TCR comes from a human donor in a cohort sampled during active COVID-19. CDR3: CASSLSGSNQPQHF. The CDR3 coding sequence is TGTGCCAGCAGCTTATCCGGTAGCAATCAGCCCCAGCATTTT.